Each of the 24 T cell receptor beta chains below was sequenced from the same sample in a study of blood T cells in healthy people across ages. A second PCR of roughly 7 to 11 cycles used a sample-barcoded 5' primer and a J-beta primer mix. TCRdb re-called the 5' RACE reads through MiXCR, storing one row per CDR3 protein. The sample carries hundreds of thousands of distinct CDR3 sequences, more than 55% recorded once. Sequenced material: blood. The source of these receptors is a man aged 35 to 55 in good health.

This clonotype has more than one count but fewer than ten. The chain recombines TRBV7-9 with TRBJ2-7, with 7 bases aligning to TRBD1. From germline, CDR1 is SEHNR and CDR2 FQNEAQ (reference sequence). This CDR3 contains 13 residues. With V trimmed by 5 bases and J by 3 bases, 4 bases remained unmatched. The CDR3 coding sequence is TGTGCCAGCAGCGTCCGGGACAGCTACGAGCAGTACTTC. Protein product: CASSVRDSYEQYF.

The J gene is TRBJ1-2, the V gene TRBV29-1; D not resolved. Germline V gene sequence: CDR1 SQVTM, CDR2 ANQGSEA. The CDR3 totals 10 residues. As DNA, the CDR3 is TGCGTACGGACTAACTATGGCTACACCTTC. The encoded protein is CVRTNYGYTF.

Worth noting for this clonotype: This may be a read error: a much more frequent sequence differs by one nucleotide. This chain links TRBV5-1 with TRBJ1-4; D is ambiguous. Between the trimmed V and J ends, which lost 0 bases and 3 bases, there was a span of 12 bases. The CDR3 covers 16 residues. Germline assignment: CDR1 SGHRS and CDR2 YFSETQ. CDR3: CASSLAITTANEKLFF. CDR3 nucleotide sequence: TGCGCCAGCAGCTTGGCCATTACGACGGCTAATGAAAAACTGTTTTTT.

This clonotype occurred once. The chain employs TRBV12-3 or TRBV12-4 and TRBJ1-1; 8 positions match TRBD1. Trimming took 6 bases from V and 3 from J; bases not matched to a gene: 6. The CDR3 contains 14 residues. CDR3 in DNA: TGTGCCAGCAGAAAAACAGGGGGGGACACTGAAGCTTTCTTT. It translates to CASRKTGGDTEAFF.

The rearrangement links TRBV12-3 or TRBV12-4 to TRBJ2-4, with D uncertain. V was pared by 6 bases and J by 1 base, with 7 bases between. The CDR3 is 13 residues long. The CDR3 sequence: CASSHGAKNIQYF. The DNA for the CDR3 is TGTGCCAGCAGCCATGGGGCCAAAAACATTCAGTACTTC.

The V gene is TRBV7-2, the J gene TRBJ2-1; 14 nucleotides match TRBD2. The V gene's germline CDR1 is SGHTA and CDR2 FQGNSA. This CDR3 is 17 amino acids long. The V gene end was trimmed by 0 bases and the J gene end by 6 bases; junction bases not matched to a gene: 4. The CDR3 nucleotides read TGTGCCAGCAGCTTAGCGCGTGGGACTAGCGGGAGCAATGAGCAGTTCTTC. As protein: CASSLARGTSGSNEQFF. The full variable domain, completed using reference TRBV7-2 and TRBJ2-1, is GAGVSQSPSNKVTEKGKDVELRCDPISGHTALYWYRQSLGQGLEFLIYFQGNSAPDKSGLPSDRFSAERTGGSVSTLTIQRTQQEDSAVYLCASSLARGTSGSNEQFFGPGTRLTVL.

CDR3 sequence reads: CASSYSMGTGETQYF. CDR3 nucleotides: TGTGCCAGCAGTTACTCGATGGGTACAGGGGAGACCCAGTACTTC. The gene calls are TRBV6-6 and TRBJ2-5, with a weak D call TRBD1 (6 bases). The CDR3 extends over 15 amino acids. Trimming stripped 0 bases from V and 5 bases from J, with 13 bases between. Germline V gene lookup returns CDR1 MNHNY and CDR2 SVGAGI (reference sequence).

The chain is built from TRBV28 and TRBJ2-7; 8 nucleotides align to TRBD2. Losses at the gene ends were 2 bases for V and 6 bases for J; bases not matched to a gene: 6. The CDR3 totals 14 residues. CDR1 is MDHEN and CDR2 is SYDVKM in the germline V gene. The DNA for the CDR3 is TGTGCCAGCAGTTTAAGCGGGAGTGGTGCCGAGCAGTACTTC. Translated, it gives CASSLSGSGAEQYF.

This chain joins TRBV28 and TRBJ2-3; D ambiguous. The length of the CDR3 is 13 residues. The germline V gene encodes CDR1 MDHEN and CDR2 SYDVKM. V gave up 9 bases and J gave up 0 bases, with 10 bases separating them. CDR3 sequence (DNA): TGTGCCAGTGTGAAAGGGAGCACAGATACGCAGTATTTT. It encodes CASVKGSTDTQYF.

This clonotype was counted between two and nine times. The genes are TRBV10-2 and TRBJ2-4; D perhaps matches TRBD2 (5 bases). The DNA matches TRBJ2-7 better at its end, which makes the J call doubtful. CDR1 is WSHSY, CDR2 SAAADI, per germline. The CDR3 totals 14 residues. The CDR3 spells CASSDAGTSYEQYF. In DNA form, the CDR3 reads TGCGCCAGCAGTGACGCGGGCACCTCCTACGAGCAGTACTTC.

The chain carries TRBV20-1 and TRBJ2-2, with TRBD2 matching 8 bases. Germline loops: CDR1 DFQATT, CDR2 SNEGSKA (reference sequence). With 6 bases clipped from V and 1 base from J, the junction kept 4 bases outside the gene matches. This CDR3 has 14 residues. CDR3 sequence (DNA): TGCAGTGCCTCCAGCGGGGGGAACACCGGGGAGCTGTTTTTT. Translated: CSASSGGNTGELFF.

The sample holds a few counts of this clonotype. One end of the junction does not line up with germline, which may come from a read error. This sequence joins TRBV4-1 and TRBJ1-1; D not certain. The germline V gene has CDR1 MGHRA and CDR2 YSYEKL. CDR3 size: 13 residues. CDR3 in amino acids: CASSQAGNTEAFF. The CDR3 DNA reads as TGTGCCAGCAGCCAGGCGGGGAACACTGAAGCTTTCTTT.

The rearrangement uses TRBV7-9 and TRBJ2-5, with 7 nucleotides matching TRBD1. CDR1 is SEHNR and CDR2 is FQNEAQ in the germline V gene (reference sequence). Trimming took 5 bases from V and 5 from J; bases not matched to a gene: 17. The CDR3 extends over 17 amino acids. CDR3 in amino acids: CASSISRPQQGLETQYF. The CDR3 region has the DNA TGTGCCAGCAGCATAAGTCGTCCGCAACAGGGGCTGGAGACCCAGTACTTC.

Note on this clonotype: Mismatch with germline at one junction end may stem from a read error. This chain connects TRBV7-3 to TRBJ2-1; 9 bases map to TRBD1. The CDR3 covers 15 residues. CDR1 and CDR2 from the germline V gene are SGHTA and FQGTGA. The CDR3 DNA reads as TGTGCCAGCAGCCGGGACAGGGATCCTTTAAATGAACAGTTCTTC. This gives the protein CASSRDRDPLNEQFF.

The gene calls are TRBV5-8 and TRBJ1-2, with 7 positions matching TRBD1. This CDR3 has 14 amino acids. Germline trimming cut 8 bases from V and 7 bases from J; bases unmatched to any gene: 14. The germline gives CDR1 SGHTS, CDR2 YDEGEE. CDR3 sequence (DNA): TGTGCCAGTAAGAATGAAGGGGGCGCAAGTGGCTACACCTTC. It codes for CASKNEGGASGYTF.

The chain couples TRBV10-3 to TRBJ2-7, with D unclear. Near its end, the DNA agrees better with TRBJ2-5, so the J call may be wrong. The germline V gene encodes CDR1 ENHRY and CDR2 SYGVKD. The length of the CDR3 is 12 residues. CDR3 loop: CAISVGEETQYF. The CDR3, as DNA: TGTGCCATCAGTGTCGGAGAAGAGACCCAGTACTTC.

The chain carries TRBV12-3 or TRBV12-4 and TRBJ1-1, with D maybe TRBD1 (5 bases). This CDR3 is 14 amino acids long. V was pared by 5 bases and J by 1 base, with 11 bases between. The CDR3 coding sequence is TGTGCCAGCAGTCAGAACGGGGCGAACACTGAAGCTTTCTTT. Amino acid sequence: CASSQNGANTEAFF.

V and J are TRBV6-2 or TRBV6-3 and TRBJ2-7; TRBD2 matches 16 bases. The assigned J gene may be wrong: the sequence end matches TRBJ2-5 better. This CDR3 region has 19 residues. The germline V gene has CDR1 MNHEY and CDR2 SVGEGT. The CDR3 sequence: CASSQFSGTSGRAVKTQYF. CDR3 coding DNA: TGTGCCAGCAGTCAATTTTCCGGGACTAGCGGGAGGGCCGTAAAGACCCAGTACTTC.

Regarding this clonotype: The germline gene is not matched at one end of the junction; a read error may be the cause. CDR3 bases: TGTGTCAGCAGTCCTCAGGACAGGGGAAAGGTGTTTTTT. Translation gives CVSSPQDRGKVFF. The chain links TRBV12-3 or TRBV12-4 to TRBJ1-4, with TRBD1 matching over 9 bases. CDR3 length: 13 amino acids.

The chain recombines TRBV9 with TRBJ1-1, with D unresolved. The germline CDR1 and CDR2 sequences are SGDLS and YYNGEE. This CDR3 spans 14 amino acids. V lost 6 bases and J 5 bases, leaving 17 bases between the germline ends. CDR3: CASTAIGVRTEAFF. The CDR3 region has the DNA TGTGCCAGCACCGCCATCGGTGTGAGGACTGAAGCTTTCTTT.

Many counts were recorded for this clonotype. V is TRBV20-1 and J is TRBJ2-7; 7 bases map to TRBD1. CDR1 is DFQATT and CDR2 is SNEGSKA in the germline V gene (reference sequence). CDR3 length equals 14 residues. The J segment lost 3 bases and the V segment lost 3 bases, leaving 8 bases of the junction unmatched. The CDR3 region is CSARIDRDVYEQYF. The DNA for the CDR3 is TGCAGTGCTAGGATCGACAGGGATGTCTACGAGCAGTACTTC.

The rearrangement joins TRBV2 to TRBJ2-3; D remains unclear. V was clipped by 2 bases and J by 3 bases, with 6 bases between them. CDR1 SNHLY and CDR2 FYNNEI come from the germline V gene. This CDR3 spans 13 amino acids. The CDR3, as DNA: TGTGCCAGCAGTGAAACAGAGACAGATACGCAGTATTTT. Translation gives CASSETETDTQYF.

The chain employs TRBV20-1 and TRBJ2-6; D not certain. In germline, CDR1 is DFQATT, CDR2 SNEGSKA (reference sequence). Trimming shortened V by 3 bases and J by 2 bases, and 8 bases separated the two germline ends. CDR3 length: 14 amino acids. The CDR3 here is CSARPRAGANVLTF. The CDR3 DNA is TGCAGTGCTAGGCCTCGGGCTGGGGCCAACGTCCTGACTTTC.

This rearrangement joins TRBV7-2 to TRBJ1-4, with 8 bases fitting TRBD1. Germline V gene lookup returns CDR1 SGHTA and CDR2 FQGNSA. The CDR3 extends over 15 amino acids. After removal of 3 bases from V and 4 bases from J, the junction contained 4 bases not matched to a gene. The CDR3 sequence is CASSFDRGRNEKLFF. The CDR3 region has the DNA TGTGCCAGCAGCTTTGACAGGGGTCGTAATGAAAAACTGTTTTTT.